These T cell receptor beta chains were read from a single sample in a study of T cells in Graves' hyperthyroidism and ophthalmopathy. MiXCR, run by TCRdb on the multiplex PCR reads, gives a single entry per CDR3 protein. This sample yields about 47,000 distinct CDR3 sequences, of which roughly 50% are seen a single time; 34% belongs to the top ten. Sequenced: peripheral blood or thyroid tissue (not recorded which). The receptors shown here come from a man aged 18-30 years with Graves' hyperthyroidism. Each CDR3 is given with its conserved first and last residue. The D gene is left open where the match is weak. The size of a clone is reported for some rows only, either as once, few or many, or as a class for expanded clones.

d_call | j_call | v_call | clone_size | cdr3_aa | cdr3_nt
NA | TRBJ2-2 | TRBV12-3/TRBV12-4 | many | CASSFGGYTGELFF | TGTGCCAGCAGTTTTGGGGGGTACACCGGGGAGCTGTTTTTT
NA | TRBJ1-2 | TRBV5-1 | NA | CASSLENINYGYTF | TGCGCCAGCAGCTTGGAAAACATCAACTATGGCTACACCTTC
NA | TRBJ1-1 | TRBV7-2 | many | CASSAQPQGFTEAFF | TGTGCCAGCAGCGCGCAGCCCCAGGGGTTCACTGAAGCTTTCTTT
NA | TRBJ2-2 | TRBV5-5 | many | CASSLVGDLGGELFF | TGTGCCAGCAGCTTGGTGGGGGATCTTGGCGGGGAGCTGTTTTTT
TRBD2 | TRBJ2-5 | TRBV2 | many | CASSRLAGATQYF | TGTGCCAGTAGTCGACTAGCGGGAGCGACCCAGTACTTC
TRBD1 | TRBJ1-5 | TRBV20-1 | NA | CSATGGMSNQPQHF | TGCAGTGCTACAGGGGGCATGAGCAATCAGCCCCAGCATTTT
NA | TRBJ1-1 | TRBV15 | few | CATSRAKSGNTEAFF | TGTGCCACCAGCAGAGCAAAGTCGGGGAACACTGAAGCTTTCTTT
NA | TRBJ1-4 | TRBV15 | NA | CATQKISTNEKLFF | TGTGCCACCCAAAAGATTTCAACTAATGAAAAACTGTTTTTT
NA | TRBJ2-7 | TRBV11-2 | NA | CASSLAIMSGEQYF | TGTGCCAGCAGCTTGGCGATTATGAGTGGGGAGCAGTACTTC
TRBD2 | TRBJ2-7 | TRBV4-2 | NA | CASSPIRTSGSEQYF | TGTGCCAGCAGCCCGATCCGGACTAGCGGGAGCGAGCAGTACTTC
NA | TRBJ2-7 | TRBV5-6 | large | CASSLAVGNSYEQYF | TGTGCCAGCAGCTTGGCCGTAGGGAATTCCTACGAGCAGTACTTC
TRBD2 | TRBJ2-3 | TRBV29-1 | NA | CSVRPGTSGITDTQYF | TGCAGCGTGAGGCCCGGGACTAGCGGGATCACAGATACGCAGTATTTT
NA | TRBJ2-7 | TRBV30 | many | CAWSVGPRGSEQYF | TGTGCCTGGAGTGTCGGGCCGAGAGGGTCCGAGCAGTACTTC
NA | TRBJ1-2 | TRBV19 | NA | CASSINRDGGYTF | TGTGCCAGTAGTATAAACAGGGACGGCGGCTACACCTTC
TRBD1 | TRBJ2-7 | TRBV5-4 | NA | CASSLGGTGYAEQYF | TGTGCCAGCAGCTTGGGGGGGACAGGGTACGCCGAGCAGTACTTC
NA | TRBJ1-1 | TRBV29-1 | NA | CSGGHMNTEAFF | TGCAGCGGGGGACACATGAACACTGAAGCTTTCTTT
NA | TRBJ2-5 | TRBV15 | NA | CATSRKLGSLREETQYF | TGTGCCACCAGCAGGAAACTGGGGTCTTTACGGGAAGAGACCCAGTACTTC
NA | TRBJ1-1 | TRBV29-1 | NA | CSVCLGSNTEAFF | TGCAGCGTTTGTCTGGGTTCGAACACTGAAGCTTTCTTT
NA | TRBJ2-7 | TRBV28 | many | CASSFPGAQHYEQYF | TGTGCCAGCAGTTTTCCCGGGGCTCAGCACTACGAGCAGTACTTC
NA | TRBJ1-3 | TRBV20-1 | NA | CSARQRGNTIYF | TGCAGTGCTAGACAGCGGGGAAACACCATATATTTT
NA | TRBJ1-1 | TRBV20-1 | NA | CSAVESRMNTEAFF | TGCAGTGCTGTCGAGTCCCGCATGAACACTGAAGCTTTCTTT
TRBD2 | TRBJ2-7 | TRBV6-2/TRBV6-3 | many | CASRPGVAGVTYF | TGTGCCAGCAGACCAGGGGTAGCGGGAGTCACGTACTTC
TRBD1 | TRBJ2-7 | TRBV4-3 | NA | CASSKGTGGYEQYF | TGCGCCAGCAGCAAGGGGACAGGGGGTTACGAGCAGTACTTC
TRBD1 | TRBJ1-2 | TRBV5-1 | NA | CASSSDRALGYTF | TGCGCCAGCAGCTCTGACAGGGCGCTTGGCTACACCTTC